This TCR beta chain was found in a study of cytomegalovirus exposure and HLA in healthy donors. Study-wide results and caveats: In an earlier analysis, productive rearrangement rates for most beta V segments clustered near 87% or 30%. The authors reported that TCR beta sequences could predict HLA-A and HLA-B alleles. These predictions were accurate for most subjects in the first cohort.

This clone occurred a few times. Its antigen remains unknown. A multiplex PCR was run with 60 Vbeta primers and 13 Jbeta primers. This table comes from immunoSEQ multiplex PCR, and its TCRdb copy is limited to in-frame clones, with some not included. The sample contains 99,000 or so clones, roughly 15% of which appear only once. Germline CDR1 SGHRS, CDR2 YFSETQ. The CDR3 totals 14 residues. The V end lost 0 bases, the J end lost 1 base, and 7 bases lay between the germline ends. The chain recombines TRBV5-1 with TRBJ1-2, with TRBD1 as a possible D gene (5 bases). This TCR came from a female donor in good health and CMV-seronegative. The sequenced material came from PBMCs. CDR3 nucleotide sequence: TGCGCCAGCAGCTTGGAGGGGCTTAACTATGGCTACACCTTC. The encoded protein is CASSLEGLNYGYTF. Variable domain in full (rest from reference TRBV5-1 and TRBJ1-2): KAGVTQTPRYLIKTRGQQVTLSCSPISGHRSVSWYQQTPGQGLQFLFEYFSETQRNKGNFPGRFSGRQFSNSRSEMNVSTLELGDSALYLCASSLEGLNYGYTFGSGTRLTVV.